This paragraph reports one T cell receptor beta chain. The CDR3 totals 14 residues. The V end was cut by 1 base, the J end by 1 base, with 7 bases between. Germline V gives CDR1 MGHRA, CDR2 YSYEKL. This sample was included in a study of blood T cell repertoires in COVID-19. The wider study: In each case, the material was cDNA or gDNA derived from T cells, B-cell-depleted T cells, or PBMCs.

Source study methods: Amplification of reference gene primers was used by the study to estimate nucleated cell counts. Profiling relied on immunoSEQ multiplex PCR, and the TCRdb table lists in-frame clones only, not all of them. The D gene and trimming were derived from the DNA, and the V and J assignments and clone size from that table. Of about 260,000 clones listed, 90% were seen once; the top ten hold about 4%. This clonotype originated in a woman in her thirties or forties with acute or convalescent COVID-19. The chain employs TRBV4-1 and TRBJ1-1; D is perhaps TRBD1 (6 bases). The sequencing sample was made of peripheral blood. The CDR3 region has the DNA TGCGCCAGCAGCCAAGGGACAGAGAACACTGAAGCTTTCTTT. This sequence encodes CASSQGTENTEAFF.